Following are 26 T cell receptor beta chains from one sample sequenced in a study of Tregs in tolerant kidney transplant recipients. Here immunoSEQ multiplex PCR was the method, and the copy in TCRdb shows in-frame clones only, minus some. The sample holds over 25,000 clones. The material sequenced was CD8+ T cells from blood, taken before the transplant. These TCRs come from a human donor who received a combined kidney and bone marrow transplant.

On this clone: The read halts 3 residues ahead of the CDR3 end, with the missing end drawn from the germline J gene. V is TRBV19 and J is TRBJ1-5; D is possibly TRBD1 (6 bases). CDR3 length equals 16 residues. V was pared by 0 bases and J by 5 bases, with 14 bases between. Germline assignment: CDR1 LNHDA and CDR2 SQIVND (reference sequence). CDR3 DNA (partial): TGTGCCAGTAGTATAGATCGGGGGGCGTACGATCAGCCC. Encoded protein: CASSIDRGAYDQP. The entire CDR3 is CASSIDRGAYDQPQHF.

As to this clone: The CDR3 extends 3 residues past the end of the read, so its final part is completed from the germline J gene. The chain uses TRBV29-1 and TRBJ1-1; D gene ambiguous. Trimming stripped 4 bases from V and 1 base from J, with 7 bases between. Per germline, CDR1 SQVTM and CDR2 ANQGSEA. The CDR3 length is 12 residues. The CDR3 region is CSVVRQNTEAFF. Incomplete CDR3 DNA: TGCAGCGTTGTTAGACAGAACACTGAA. The entire variable domain, with the rest obtained from reference TRBV29-1 and TRBJ1-1, is as follows: SAVISQKPSRDICQRGTSLTIQCQVDSQVTMMFWYRQQPGQSLTLIATANQGSEATYESGFVIDKFPISRPNLTFSTLTVSNMSPEDSSIYLCSVVRQNTEAFFGQGTRLTVV.

Points on this clone: From the germline J gene comes the end of the CDR3, since the read stops 3 residues before it. The rearrangement joins TRBV5-1 to TRBJ1-2; the D is unclear. Germline V CDR1 and CDR2: SGHRS, YFSETQ. The V and J ends lost 0 bases and 6 bases respectively, with 6 bases between them. The CDR3 has 12 amino acids. CDR3 in amino acids: CASSLGADGYTF. CDR3 bases read: TGCGCCAGCAGCTTGGGGGCAGATGGC.

Notes on this clone: The observed sequence ends 3 residues before the CDR3 terminus, with the missing tail filled in from the germline J gene. The chain recombines TRBV4-1 with TRBJ1-1, with D unclear. CDR3 size: 13 residues. Germline assignment: CDR1 MGHRA and CDR2 YSYEKL. Trimming stripped 1 base from V and 5 bases from J, with 8 bases between. The CDR3 protein is CASSQARGTEAFF. CDR3 bases read: TGCGCCAGCAGCCAAGCCCGGGGAACTGAA.

In the case of this clone: The read is 3 residues too short to cover the CDR3 end, so that end is filled in from the germline J gene. The chain is built from TRBV7-9 and TRBJ1-2; 7 bases are shared with TRBD1. The trim removed 3 bases at V and 1 base at J, leaving 5 bases unmatched. The CDR3 totals 15 residues. CDR1 is SEHNR and CDR2 is FQNEAQ in the germline V gene (reference sequence). The CDR3 bases that were read are TGTGCCAGCAGCTTGGGACAGAACTTTAACTATGGC. Protein product: CASSLGQNFNYG. The entire CDR3 protein reads CASSLGQNFNYGYTF.

Points on this clone: The read finishes 3 residues shy of the CDR3 end, and the germline J gene is used to complete it. This rearrangement joins TRBV14 to TRBJ2-3; 13 nucleotides line up with TRBD2. Per germline, CDR1 SGHDN and CDR2 FVKESK. This CDR3 has 19 residues. The V and J ends lost 1 base and 3 bases, in that order; junction bases with no gene match: 10. CDR3 sequence: CASSQAWTSGGDETDTQYF. CDR3 DNA, as far as it was read: TGTGCCAGCAGCCAAGCTTGGACTAGCGGGGGAGACGAGACAGATACG.

Comments on this clone: The read halts 3 residues ahead of the CDR3 end, with the missing end drawn from the germline J gene. V usage is TRBV6-1 and J usage is TRBJ2-3; weak D call: TRBD2 (6 bases). The CDR3 covers 15 residues. V lost 3 bases to trimming and J lost 0 bases, with 10 bases between them. CDR1 and CDR2 from the germline V gene are MNHNS and SASEGT. Incomplete CDR3 DNA: TGTGCCAGCAGTGAGTGGGGGGATAGCACAGATACG. Translation: CASSEWGDSTDT. The CDR3 in full is CASSEWGDSTDTQYF.

Details on this clone: The CDR3 end lies 3 residues beyond the end of the read and is filled in from the germline J gene. V usage is TRBV18 and J usage is TRBJ1-2; TRBD1 matches 7 bases. The junction had 4 bases not matched to a gene; V was cut back by 0 bases and J by 6 bases. There are 14 residues in the CDR3. Per the germline V gene, CDR1 is KGHSH and CDR2 is LQKENI. The DNA read from the CDR3 is TGTGCCAGCTCACCACCACAGGGGAGGAATGGC. The encoded protein is CASSPPQGRNG. The complete CDR3 reads CASSPPQGRNGYTF.

Remarks on this clone: The CDR3 end lies 3 residues beyond the end of the read and is filled in from the germline J gene. V is TRBV5-1 and J is TRBJ2-2, with a possible D match to TRBD1 (5 bases). The CDR3 totals 14 residues. CDR1 and CDR2 from the germline V gene are SGHRS and YFSETQ. V was cut by 5 bases and J by 8 bases, with 16 bases left in between. The CDR3 DNA, read in part, is TGCGCCAGCAGAACACCGGGTACAGGTGGGGAG. This gives the protein CASRTPGTGGE. The CDR3 in full is CASRTPGTGGELFF.

Of note for this clone: The read finishes 3 residues shy of the CDR3 end, and the germline J gene is used to complete it. The chain carries TRBV19 and TRBJ2-1, with D possibly TRBD2 on 6 matching bases. Germline assignment: CDR1 LNHDA and CDR2 SQIVND (reference sequence). The CDR3 runs to 16 residues. The germline V and J ends were trimmed by 5 bases and 6 bases, with 20 bases remaining between them. The CDR3 bases that were read are TGTGCCAGTAGTTGGGGGTCCTCCCCGGGGGTCAATGAG. The encoded protein is CASSWGSSPGVNE. The full CDR3 reads CASSWGSSPGVNEQFF.

On this clone itself: The CDR3 end lies 3 residues beyond the end of the read and is filled in from the germline J gene. The V and J genes are TRBV6-2 or TRBV6-3 and TRBJ1-1, with 7 bases lining up with TRBD1. This CDR3 has 16 amino acids. CDR1 is MNHEY, CDR2 SVGEGT, per germline. V was clipped by 2 bases and J by 6 bases; unmatched bases: 12. The CDR3 sequence is CASSYDYDRVDAEAFF. The CDR3 DNA, read in part, is TGTGCCAGCAGTTACGACTATGACAGGGTGGACGCTGAA.

With respect to this clone: The observed sequence ends 3 residues before the CDR3 terminus, with the missing tail filled in from the germline J gene. The chain links TRBV2 to TRBJ1-1; TRBD1 aligns across 8 bases. Trimming cost V 7 bases and J 1 base; bases outside gene matches: 8. The CDR3 is 15 amino acids. Germline assignment: CDR1 SNHLY and CDR2 FYNNEI. The sequenced CDR3 bases are TGTGCCAGCACTATCAGGGGGCCGGAGAACACTGAA. This encodes CASTIRGPENTE. The whole CDR3 sequence is CASTIRGPENTEAFF. The full variable domain, in which reference TRBV2 and TRBJ1-1 provide the parts outside the CDR3, is EPEVTQTPSHQVTQMGQEVILRCVPISNHLYFYWYRQILGQKVEFLVSFYNNEISEKSEIFDDQFSVERPDGSNFTLKIRSTKLEDSAMYFCASTIRGPENTEAFFGQGTRLTVV.

As to this clone: Read data end 3 residues before the CDR3 end; the end is taken from the germline J gene. This rearrangement joins TRBV20-1 to TRBJ2-1; TRBD1 agrees at 9 bases. The CDR3 is 14 residues long. With 1 base clipped from V and 8 bases from J, the junction kept 6 bases outside the gene matches. The V gene's germline CDR1 is DFQATT and CDR2 SNEGSKA (reference sequence). CDR3 DNA, as far as it was read: TGCAGTGCTAGAGTAGGACAGGGGTGGGATGAG. Its translation: CSARVGQGWDE. The entire CDR3 is CSARVGQGWDEQFF.

Concerning this clone: The read terminates 3 residues before the CDR3 end, so the remaining end is supplied by the germline J gene. This chain connects TRBV19 to TRBJ2-1, with 8 bases matching TRBD2. After removal of 0 bases from V and 2 bases from J, the junction contained 6 bases not matched to a gene. This CDR3 contains 17 residues. Germline V gene sequence: CDR1 LNHDA, CDR2 SQIVND (reference sequence). CDR3 DNA, as far as it was read: TGTGCCAGTAGTATAGATCCCCCAGCGGGGGCCTACAATGAG. This codes for CASSIDPPAGAYNE. Given in full, the CDR3 is CASSIDPPAGAYNEQFF.

A word on this clone: The observed sequence ends 3 residues before the CDR3 terminus, with the missing tail filled in from the germline J gene. This chain connects TRBV7-9 to TRBJ1-1, with a tentative D call TRBD1 (6 bases). This CDR3 is 15 amino acids long. Deletions cut 5 bases from V and 0 bases from J, with 13 bases between. Germline V gives CDR1 SEHNR, CDR2 FQNEAQ (reference sequence). CDR3 residues: CASSASTGLNTEAFF. Partial CDR3 DNA: TGTGCCAGCAGCGCGTCAACAGGGTTGAACACTGAA.

Comments on this clone: The read comes to an end 3 residues before the CDR3 does, leaving the germline J gene to fill in the end. The chain links TRBV6-2 or TRBV6-3 to TRBJ1-5; TRBD1 matches at 9 bases. The germline gives CDR1 MNHEY, CDR2 SVGEGT. The CDR3 totals 15 residues. V gave up 5 bases and J gave up 9 bases; unmatched junction bases: 11. The sequenced CDR3 bases are TGTGCCAGCAGTGGAGACAGGGGGGGGTCCCCGCCC. Protein sequence: CASSGDRGGSPP. In full, the CDR3 reads CASSGDRGGSPPQHF.

As to this clone: With the read ending 3 residues before the CDR3 end, the germline J gene is used to fill in that end. The chain couples TRBV7-6 to TRBJ1-1; D unclear. V shed 3 bases and J shed 4 bases, with 12 bases lying between them. CDR3 length: 14 residues. Germline V gives CDR1 SGHVS, CDR2 FNYEAQ. The sequenced CDR3 bases are TGTGCCAGCAGCTTTCTCGGGGAGGGCACTGAA. Protein product: CASSFLGEGTE. The CDR3 in its entirety is CASSFLGEGTEAFF.

Regarding this clone: The read comes to an end 3 residues before the CDR3 does, leaving the germline J gene to fill in the end. This chain links TRBV7-7 with TRBJ2-5; D is undetermined. CDR3 length: 13 amino acids. Germline V gives CDR1 SSHAT, CDR2 FNYEAQ (reference sequence). The V and J ends lost 5 bases and 1 base respectively, with 8 bases between them. CDR3 sequence reads: CASSPASQETQYF. The CDR3 DNA, read in part, is TGTGCCAGCAGCCCCGCGAGCCAAGAGACC.

On this clone itself: The CDR3 goes on 3 residues after the read ends, and that part is filled in from the germline J gene. The genes are TRBV4-1 and TRBJ2-7; D may be TRBD1 (6 bases). Between the trimmed V and J ends, which lost 4 bases and 1 base, there was a span of 17 bases. CDR3 size: 16 residues. Germline assignment: CDR1 MGHRA and CDR2 YSYEKL. CDR3 sequence reads: CASSPSLGTQSYEQYF. Incomplete CDR3 DNA: TGCGCCAGCAGCCCCTCCCTCGGGACACAATCCTACGAG.

Of note for this clone: The read gets to within 3 residues of the CDR3 end, and the germline J gene fills in the rest. This rearrangement joins TRBV19 to TRBJ1-2; 7 positions match TRBD1. J gave up 4 bases and V 7 bases, and 12 bases lay outside the gene matches. This CDR3 is built from 15 residues. CDR1 and CDR2 from the germline V gene are LNHDA and SQIVND (reference sequence). The chain's CDR3 is CASTFRDRAFYGYTF. The sequenced CDR3 bases are TGTGCCAGTACCTTCCGGGACAGAGCCTTCTATGGC.

Partial CDR3 DNA: TGTGCCAGCAGTGAGGCCCCCAGCAAAAACATT. Translation gives CASSEAPSKNI. The entire CDR3 reads CASSEAPSKNIQYF. This chain joins TRBV2 and TRBJ2-4; no firm D call. The CDR3 goes on 3 residues after the read ends, and that part is filled in from the germline J gene. V was trimmed by 3 bases and J by 3 bases, leaving 9 bases between them. The CDR3 has 14 amino acids. The germline V gene has CDR1 SNHLY and CDR2 FYNNEI.

In regard to this clone: Read data end 3 residues before the CDR3 end; the end is taken from the germline J gene. The chain has TRBV5-1 and TRBJ2-1, with 7 nucleotides matching TRBD1. V lost 4 bases, J lost 0 bases, and 7 bases stayed unmatched. This CDR3 is built from 16 residues. Per germline, CDR1 SGHRS and CDR2 YFSETQ. The CDR3 bases that were read are TGCGCCAGCAGCGAAAAAGCAGGGGGCTCCTACAATGAG. Translating it yields CASSEKAGGSYNE. The full-length CDR3 reads as CASSEKAGGSYNEQFF.

With regard to this clone: The read is 3 residues too short to cover the CDR3 end, so that end is filled in from the germline J gene. This sequence joins TRBV6-2 or TRBV6-3 and TRBJ2-1; the D gene is possibly TRBD2 (5 bases). V was trimmed by 2 bases and J by 0 bases, leaving 11 bases between them. CDR1 and CDR2 from the germline V gene are MNHEY and SVGEGT. This CDR3 region has 16 residues. The chain's CDR3 is CASSYGADFSYNEQFF. The sequenced CDR3 bases are TGTGCCAGCAGTTACGGAGCGGACTTCTCCTACAATGAG.

A word on this clone: The CDR3 extends 3 residues past the end of the read, so its final part is completed from the germline J gene. The J gene is TRBJ1-4, the V gene TRBV7-6, with TRBD1 identical over 9 bases. Germline-derived CDR1 and CDR2 are SGHVS and FNYEAQ. V was pared by 5 bases and J by 4 bases, with 2 bases of the junction left unmatched. This CDR3 is built from 14 residues. CDR3 sequence: CASSVTGGNEKLFF. The sequenced CDR3 bases are TGTGCCAGCAGCGTGACAGGGGGTAATGAAAAA. Full variable domain (rest looked up from reference TRBV7-6 and TRBJ1-4): GAGVSQSPRYKVTKRGQDVALRCDPISGHVSLYWYRQALGQGPEFLTYFNYEAQQDKSGLPNDRFSAERPEGSISTLTIQRTEQRDSAMYRCASSVTGGNEKLFFGSGTQLSVL.

About this clone: From the germline J gene comes the end of the CDR3, since the read stops 3 residues before it. The gene calls are TRBV5-6 and TRBJ1-2; 10 nucleotides agree with TRBD1. With 4 bases clipped from V and 4 bases from J, the junction kept 4 bases outside the gene matches. CDR1 is SGHDT, CDR2 YYEEEE, per germline. This CDR3 comprises 14 residues. The CDR3 DNA, read in part, is TGTGCCAGCAGCCCGGACAGGGGGATCTATGGC. It encodes CASSPDRGIYG. The CDR3 in its entirety is CASSPDRGIYGYTF.

On this clone: The sequence runs out 3 residues before the end of the CDR3; the remainder is reconstructed from the germline J gene. The same CDR3 also results from other DNA sequences found in this sample. The chain recombines TRBV6-2 or TRBV6-3 with TRBJ2-7; 8 nucleotides align to TRBD2. The CDR3 consists of 17 residues. The trim removed 2 bases at V and 3 bases at J, leaving 12 bases unmatched. Germline V gene data show CDR1 as MNHEY and CDR2 as SVGEGT. CDR3 sequence reads: CASSYVGLAGADYEQYF. CDR3 bases read: TGTGCCAGCAGTTACGTCGGACTAGCAGGGGCCGACTACGAG.